These 10 T cell receptor beta chains were sequenced from one sample in a study of cytotoxic CD8 clonotypes in ibrutinib-treated CLL. Repertoires were generated with immunoSEQ multiplex PCR, while TCRdb's copy carries only in-frame clones and drops some. The profile covers approximately 320,000 clones, with roughly 71% appearing a single time and roughly 6.3% taken by the ten largest. The source material was PBMCs, sampled after 36 months of ibrutinib treatment. Receptors were obtained from a human donor with chronic lymphocytic leukemia.

The gene calls are TRBV4-2 and TRBJ2-5; D is perhaps TRBD1 or TRBD2 (6 bases each). The CDR3 is 18 amino acids. The V gene lost 1 base and the J gene lost 5 bases, with 23 bases spanning the gap. CDR1 and CDR2 from the germline V gene are LGHNA and YNFKEQ. The CDR3 loop is CASSQVPPGGLVSETQYF. The CDR3 DNA follows: TGTGCCAGCAGCCAAGTCCCGCCTGGGGGGCTGGTTTCGGAGACCCAGTACTTC.

The rearrangement uses TRBV6-1 and TRBJ2-3; no reliable D call. Germline CDR1 reads MNHNS; CDR2 reads SASEGT. The CDR3 is made up of 12 amino acids. Trimming left V 4 bases short and J 2 bases short, with 4 bases between. CDR3 in amino acids: CASSAFTDTQYF. DNA of the CDR3: TGTGCCAGCAGTGCGTTCACAGATACGCAGTATTTT.

The chain employs TRBV28 and TRBJ1-4; TRBD1 agrees at 8 bases. Germline lookup yields CDR1 MDHEN and CDR2 SYDVKM. This CDR3 contains 16 residues. Losses at the gene ends were 3 bases for V and 4 bases for J; bases not matched to a gene: 7. CDR3 sequence reads: CASSFHGQGGNEKLFF. For the CDR3, the DNA is TGTGCCAGCAGTTTCCACGGACAGGGTGGTAATGAAAAACTGTTTTTT.

In this sample, this clone turned up a few times. The sample contains more than one DNA sequence encoding this CDR3. The J gene is TRBJ2-7, the V gene TRBV4-3; 11 bases are shared with TRBD1. CDR1 LGHNA and CDR2 YSLEER come from the germline V gene. The CDR3 loop spans 14 amino acids. V shed 4 bases and J 4 bases; nucleotides not matched to a gene: 3. CDR3 protein: CASSLGQGAYEQYF. DNA for the CDR3: TGCGCCAGCAGCCTTGGACAGGGGGCTTACGAGCAGTACTTC.

The J gene is TRBJ2-5, the V gene TRBV29-1; the match to TRBD1 covers 7 bases. Germline-derived CDR1 and CDR2 are SQVTM and ANQGSEA. After removal of 4 bases from V and 4 bases from J, the junction contained 9 bases not matched to a gene. The CDR3 runs 14 residues. For the CDR3, the DNA is TGCAGCGTTGTAGCAGGGGGAGTACGAGAGACCCAGTACTTC. It encodes CSVVAGGVRETQYF.

The J gene is TRBJ1-1, the V gene TRBV29-1; no reliable D call. Germline V lookup: CDR1 SQVTM, CDR2 ANQGSEA. The V end lost 3 bases, the J end lost 1 base, and 3 bases lay between the germline ends. The CDR3 is made up of 11 amino acids. The CDR3 sequence is CSVDSNTEAFF. CDR3 DNA: TGCAGCGTTGATTCGAACACTGAAGCTTTCTTT.

The chain uses TRBV7-8 and TRBJ2-4; D ambiguous. This CDR3 region has 16 residues. Germline loops: CDR1 SGHVS, CDR2 FQNEAQ. Trimming removed 1 base at V and 0 bases at J, with 10 bases between. CDR3 sequence (DNA): TGTGCCAGCAGCTTAGGACCTTTCAGAGCCAAAAACATTCAGTACTTC. This codes for CASSLGPFRAKNIQYF. Together with reference TRBV7-8 and TRBJ2-4, the CDR3 gives the full variable domain: GAGVSQSPRYKVAKRGQDVALRCDPISGHVSLFWYQQALGQGPEFLTYFQNEAQLDKSGLPSDRFFAERPEGSVSTLKIQRTQQEDSAVYLCASSLGPFRAKNIQYFGAGTRLSVL.

The chain uses TRBV5-4 and TRBJ2-1, with 14 bases matching TRBD2. This CDR3 is 18 amino acids long. Germline V gene lookup returns CDR1 SGHNT and CDR2 YYREEE (reference sequence). V was clipped by 4 bases and J by 3 bases; unmatched bases: 9. In DNA form, the CDR3 reads TGTGCCAGCAGCCCGAAGGGACTAGCGGGAGAAATCTACAATGAGCAGTTCTTC. The encoded protein is CASSPKGLAGEIYNEQFF.

This sequence joins TRBV6-1 and TRBJ2-7, with TRBD1 identical over 7 bases. The trim removed 2 bases at V and 0 bases at J, leaving 7 bases unmatched. The CDR3 has 16 amino acids. CDR1 is MNHNS and CDR2 is SASEGT in the germline V gene. In DNA form, the CDR3 reads TGTGCCAGCAGTGAAATAGGACAGGTGAGCTCCTACGAGCAGTACTTC. Encoded protein: CASSEIGQVSSYEQYF.

The chain couples TRBV4-1 to TRBJ2-1; no firm D call. The germline CDR1 and CDR2 sequences are MGHRA and YSYEKL. The length of the CDR3 is 13 residues. Trimming left V 2 bases short and J 5 bases short, with 7 bases between. The CDR3 reads CASSQYGDNEQFF. The CDR3 DNA follows: TGCGCCAGCAGCCAATATGGGGACAATGAGCAGTTCTTC.